This section outlines one T cell receptor (beta chain) sequence together with its context. The method was immunoSEQ multiplex PCR; TCRdb's version includes in-frame clones alone and lacks a portion of them. Of roughly 260,000 clones listed, 75% to 90% are singletons. This sample was taken from a study of blood T cell repertoires in COVID-19. At the level of the study: Whether acute or convalescent, the COVID-19 samples came from the United States, Italy and Spain. From T cells, B-cell-depleted T cells, or PBMCs came the material, which was cDNA or gDNA.

The V gene end was trimmed by 2 bases and the J gene end by 3 bases; junction bases not matched to a gene: 4. The CDR3 consists of 16 residues. Per germline, CDR1 LNHDA and CDR2 SQIVND (reference sequence). The sequence was collected from a woman aged 40 to 55 with acute or convalescent COVID-19. The sequenced sample consisted of peripheral blood. This sequence joins TRBV19 and TRBJ2-3; 11 bases are shared with TRBD2. The CDR3 spells CASSINSGGATDTQYF. In DNA form, the CDR3 reads TGTGCCAGTAGTATAAATAGCGGGGGGGCAACAGATACGCAGTATTTT.